This passage covers 5 T cell receptor beta chains from one sample sequenced in a study of blood T cell repertoires in COVID-19 (TCRdb year 2020). Receptors were amplified or captured by the immunoSEQ multiplex PCR assay. Drawn from immuneACCESS, this table holds only the in-frame rearrangements with V and J called that TCRdb kept. Clones are partly lost; checked studies trace under half to an unresolved V gene and leave the rest unexplained. Recorded for this sample are 290,000 or so clones; more than 75% of them occurred a single time. The ten largest clones take up 1.3% of the sample. The sample taken for sequencing was peripheral blood. The receptor set was obtained from a man aged 70 or older with acute or convalescent COVID-19.

This clone was picked up one time. This rearrangement joins TRBV27 to TRBJ1-2; maybe TRBD1 (5 bases). CDR1 and CDR2 (germline): MNHEY, SMNVEV (reference sequence). The CDR3 consists of 17 residues. Trimming removed 6 bases at V and 4 bases at J, with 24 bases between. CDR3 region: CASSRYSGEGRIYGYTF. CDR3 bases: TGTGCCAGCAGCCGATATTCGGGGGAGGGACGGATCTATGGCTACACCTTC.

V usage is TRBV9 and J usage is TRBJ2-5; D perhaps matches TRBD2 (6 bases). CDR1 SGDLS and CDR2 YYNGEE come from the germline V gene. This CDR3 spans 17 amino acids. V was shortened by 0 bases and J by 4 bases, with 19 bases between the two germline ends. CDR3 bases: TGTGCCAGCAGCGTAGAGGGGCGGGGCAGGGTGGCAGAGACCCAGTACTTC. Encoded protein: CASSVEGRGRVAETQYF.

The CDR3 sequence is CASSLGGTGNEKLFF. Here the CDR3 DNA reads TGTGCCAGCAGCTTAGGAGGGACAGGGAATGAAAAACTGTTTTTT. The J gene is TRBJ1-4, the V gene TRBV7-9, with 9 bases lining up with TRBD1. The CDR3 length is 15 residues. Germline V gene lookup returns CDR1 SEHNR and CDR2 FQNEAQ (reference sequence). The V gene end was trimmed by 1 base and the J gene end by 5 bases; junction bases not matched to a gene: 2. The whole variable domain, remainder taken from reference TRBV7-9 and TRBJ1-4, is DTGVSQNPRHKITKRGQNVTFRCDPISEHNRLYWYRQTLGQGPEFLTYFQNEAQLEKSRLLSDRFSAERPKGSFSTLEIQRTEQGDSAMYLCASSLGGTGNEKLFFGSGTQLSVL.

CDR3 nucleotide sequence: TGCGCCAGCAGCTTGACGGGAGATAGACACGATACCTACGAGCAGTACTTC. Its protein product is CASSLTGDRHDTYEQYF. The V gene is TRBV5-1, the J gene TRBJ2-7, with D possibly TRBD2 on 6 matching bases. Trimming shortened V by 1 base and J by 2 bases, and 19 bases separated the two germline ends. The CDR3 extends over 17 amino acids. The germline V gene encodes CDR1 SGHRS and CDR2 YFSETQ.

This chain uses TRBV5-1 with TRBJ1-1, with 8 bases matching TRBD1. CDR3 size: 16 residues. Germline CDR1 SGHRS, CDR2 YFSETQ. V lost 1 base and J lost 0; bases outside the gene matches: 5. The CDR3 nucleotides read TGCGCCAGCAGCTTGCGTCAGGGGGCTCTGAACACTGAAGCTTTCTTT. It encodes CASSLRQGALNTEAFF. Drawing the rest from reference TRBV5-1 and TRBJ1-1, the complete variable domain is KAGVTQTPRYLIKTRGQQVTLSCSPISGHRSVSWYQQTPGQGLQFLFEYFSETQRNKGNFPGRFSGRQFSNSRSEMNVSTLELGDSALYLCASSLRQGALNTEAFFGQGTRLTVV.